The following is a TCR beta chain sequence with its context. Antigen: not known. The data derive from a study of T cells in localized non-small cell lung cancer. The repertoire was sequenced with immunoSEQ multiplex PCR; TCRdb's copy has only in-frame clones and lacks some. This repertoire shows roughly 15,000 clones, about 85% found once; its top ten account for approximately 4.2%. Study-level findings and limits: Elevated blood T cell density was associated with longer overall survival. Heterogeneity remains possible because sequencing was limited to only one tumor region. The study found T cell clonality highest in uninvolved adjacent lung, above tumor.

Sequenced here: peripheral blood, sampled before any cancer treatment. The receptor was isolated from a woman aged 40 to 75 with stage I lung adenocarcinoma.

Here the CDR3 reads CASSFSILRTVSYEQYF. The CDR3 region has the DNA TGTGCCAGCAGCTTTTCCATCCTTCGGACAGTCTCCTACGAGCAGTACTTC. This chain connects TRBV11-2 to TRBJ2-7, with TRBD1 as a possible D gene (6 bases). This CDR3 comprises 17 residues. V lost 3 bases, J lost 0 bases, and 18 bases lay in between. Germline CDR1 is SGHAT and CDR2 is FQNNGV.